This TCR beta chain was documented in a study of CD8+CD57+ T cells in acquired aplastic anemia (dated by TCRdb to the late 2010s). Describing the broader study: A mean of 3.2 ug of DNA, ranging from roughly 0.19 to 27.4 ug, was extracted from sorted CD4+ and CD8+ cells. CD8+CD57+ expansion was defined as a frequency above the mean frequency observed in healthy subjects.

The CDR3 starts with the cysteine, ends with the phenylalanine, and has 13 residues. This entry keeps only the CDR3 DNA: 39 bases, framed from base 1. CDR1 and CDR2, per the germline V gene, are SGHVS and FQNEAQ. Trimming at the junction amounts to 4 bases on V and 8 bases on J, and the germline ends lie 12 bases apart. Patients chosen for sequencing had shown expansion of CD8+CD57+ cells by flow cytometry. All patients had severe acquired aplastic anemia diagnosed by International Study of Aplastic Anemia and Agranulocytosis and Camitta criteria. Patients had received no therapy at the time of blood sampling. In the study, sorted CD4+ and CD8+ blood T cells from patients with severe aplastic anemia and from healthy subjects underwent deep sequencing of TCR repertoires. Patients were enrolled under clinicaltrials.gov protocols 00001620, 01623167, 00001397, 00071045, 00081523 and 00961064 in the USA. Ficoll-Paque density gradient centrifugation was used to isolate peripheral blood mononuclear cells. Before DNA extraction, CD4+ and CD8+ T cells were sorted with FACS or magnetic beads.

Genomic DNA served as template for TCR beta VDJ combination and CDR3 sequence profiling. An Illumina HiSeq 2000 was used for TCR repertoire sequencing. Per the authors' processing: Repertoire assessment relied on Simpson's diversity index, CDR3 size and DJ length profiles, and TRBV/TRBJ rearrangement plots. The most abundant DNA sequence in the deep sequencing data was taken as the immunodominant clone. CDR3 amino acid sequences were checked for sharing across subjects and were also compared against the VDJdb database and published repertoires. The public sequencing data were trimmed at Q25 with fastp and processed into clonotypes with MiXCR by TCRdb, which kept only in-frame beta chains. CDR3 protein sequences are deduplicated, and each keeps its most common genes and DNA. TCRdb, not the original authors, processed these V and J calls. The sample includes about 220,000 distinct CDR3 sequences, with around half observed a single time. The ten biggest clones cover roughly 8% of the sample.

Summary of the overall study and its limitations: Although roughly 30 CD8+ CDR3 sequences were shared by patients and controls, these sequences appeared highly expressed in patients and within the immunodominant clones of patients. No significant difference in CD8+ Simpson's diversity was found between patients and healthy controls (P=0.060).

This clonotype came up many times. Its antigen target is currently unknown. Base quality data are lacking; no much larger clone is found one base away. This sequence was found in a human donor with aplastic anemia. The sequenced sample consisted of sorted CD4+, CD8+, or CD8+CD57+ T cells (not recorded which) from PBMCs. Recombination linked TRBV7-8 to TRBJ2-1; no D segment can be confidently identified. The bases read TGTGCCAGCAGCTCGTTAATCGGGCATGAGCAGTTCTTC. This translates into CASSSLIGHEQFF.